This T cell receptor beta chain was documented in a study of CD8+CD57+ T cells in acquired aplastic anemia. Study-level information: 3 to 4 ug was the average amount of DNA from sorted CD4+ and CD8+ cells.

The V gene's germline CDR1 is SGHDT and CDR2 YYEEEE. The V end was cut by 3 bases, the J end by 4 bases, with 7 bases between. This CDR3 comprises 13 residues. This clonotype has at least ten counts. The patients chosen for sequencing had shown expansion of CD8+CD57+ cells (detected by flow cytometry). Template material for TCR beta VDJ and CDR3 profiling consisted of genomic DNA. MiXCR was run by TCRdb on the reads, yielding one entry per CDR3 protein. The sample has 150,000 or so distinct CDR3 sequences, over 50% seen once. The chain is built from TRBV5-6 and TRBJ2-2; no definite D call. The material sequenced was sorted CD4+, CD8+, or CD8+CD57+ T cells (not recorded which) from PBMCs. This TCR was sampled from a human donor with aplastic anemia. Here the CDR3 DNA reads TGTGCCAGCAGCTCCGGGCGCACCGGGGAGCTGTTTTTT. Translation: CASSSGRTGELFF.